This T cell receptor (beta chain) was sequenced in a study of spatial heterogeneity in lung cancer. Noted time point: sample taken at primary tumor resection. TCRdb analysed the 5' RACE reads with MiXCR anew, one entry per CDR3 protein. The sample records about 2,600 distinct CDR3 sequences, roughly 8% being singletons. For this clonotype: As yet, its antigen is unknown. Being one base from a much bigger clone, this may be a read error.

Study outcomes and limitations: In tumors, expanded intratumoral alpha and beta TCR counts tracked mutation counts.

The germline gives CDR1 DFQATT, CDR2 SNEGSKA (reference sequence). The CDR3 length is 14 residues. With V trimmed by 6 bases and J by 3 bases, 11 bases remained unmatched. The receptor was isolated from a male donor with early-stage non-small cell lung cancer. This sample comprised lung tumor tissue, obtained at surgery. J is TRBJ2-7 and V is TRBV20-1, with 7 bases fitting TRBD2. The CDR3 coding sequence is TGCAGTGCGGCGGGGACGGGAGGAAACTACGAGCAGTACTTC. Translation gives CSAAGTGGNYEQYF.